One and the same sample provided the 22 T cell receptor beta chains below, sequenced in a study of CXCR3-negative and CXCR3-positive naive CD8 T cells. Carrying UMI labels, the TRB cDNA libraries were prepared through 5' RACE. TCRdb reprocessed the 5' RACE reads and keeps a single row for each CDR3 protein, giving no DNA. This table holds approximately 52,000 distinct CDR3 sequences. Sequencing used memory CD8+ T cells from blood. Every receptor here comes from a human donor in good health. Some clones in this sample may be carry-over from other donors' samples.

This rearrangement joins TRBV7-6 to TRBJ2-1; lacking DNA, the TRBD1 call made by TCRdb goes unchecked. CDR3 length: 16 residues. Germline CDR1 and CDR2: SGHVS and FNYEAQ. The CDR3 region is CASSLDRVSSYNERFF.

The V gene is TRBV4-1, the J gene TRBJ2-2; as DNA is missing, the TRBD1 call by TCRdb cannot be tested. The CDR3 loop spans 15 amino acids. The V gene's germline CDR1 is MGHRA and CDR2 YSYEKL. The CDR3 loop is CASSPPGQNTGELFF.

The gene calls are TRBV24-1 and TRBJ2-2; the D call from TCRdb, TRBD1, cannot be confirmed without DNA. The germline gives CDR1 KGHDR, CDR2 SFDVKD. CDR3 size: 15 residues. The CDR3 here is CATSPGTANTGELFF.

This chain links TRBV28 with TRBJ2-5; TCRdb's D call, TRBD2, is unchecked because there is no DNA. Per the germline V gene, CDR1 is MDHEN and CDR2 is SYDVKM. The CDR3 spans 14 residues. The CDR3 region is CASSSGAYQETQYF.

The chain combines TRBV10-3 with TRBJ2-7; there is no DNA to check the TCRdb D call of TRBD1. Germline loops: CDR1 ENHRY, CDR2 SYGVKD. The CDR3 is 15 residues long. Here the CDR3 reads CAISEMGAGAYEQYF.

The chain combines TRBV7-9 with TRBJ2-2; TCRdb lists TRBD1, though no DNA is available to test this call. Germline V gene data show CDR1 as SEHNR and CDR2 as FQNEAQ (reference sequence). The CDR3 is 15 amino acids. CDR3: CASSTNRVGTGELFF.

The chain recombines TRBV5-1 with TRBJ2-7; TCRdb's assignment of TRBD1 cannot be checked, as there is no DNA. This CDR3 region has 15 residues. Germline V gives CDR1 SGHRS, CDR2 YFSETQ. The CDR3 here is CASRYGQGAFYEQYF.

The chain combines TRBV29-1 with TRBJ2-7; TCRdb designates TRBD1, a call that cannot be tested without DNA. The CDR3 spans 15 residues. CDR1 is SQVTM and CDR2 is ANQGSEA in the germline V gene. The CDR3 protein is CSVEDLGGDQYEQYF.

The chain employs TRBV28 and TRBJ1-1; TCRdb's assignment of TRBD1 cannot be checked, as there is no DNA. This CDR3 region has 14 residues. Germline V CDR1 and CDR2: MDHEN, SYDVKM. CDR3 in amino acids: CASSFGGEGTEAFF.

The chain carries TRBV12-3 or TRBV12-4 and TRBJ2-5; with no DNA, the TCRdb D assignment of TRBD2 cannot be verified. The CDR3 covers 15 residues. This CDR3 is CASSDPGRGDETQYF.

The CDR3 loop is CSVEEPGGSYGYTF. This rearrangement joins TRBV29-1 to TRBJ1-2; the D gene TCRdb calls, TRBD1, cannot be checked with no DNA. The CDR3 extends over 14 amino acids. CDR1 and CDR2 from the germline V gene are SQVTM and ANQGSEA.

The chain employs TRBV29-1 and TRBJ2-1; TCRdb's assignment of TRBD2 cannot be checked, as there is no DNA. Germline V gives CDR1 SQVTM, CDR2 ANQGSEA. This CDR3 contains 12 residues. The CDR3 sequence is CSVILAHNEQFF.

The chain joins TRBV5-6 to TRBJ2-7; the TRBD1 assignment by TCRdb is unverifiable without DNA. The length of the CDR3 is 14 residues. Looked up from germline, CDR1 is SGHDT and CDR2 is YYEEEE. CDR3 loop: CASSFGTVSHEQYF.

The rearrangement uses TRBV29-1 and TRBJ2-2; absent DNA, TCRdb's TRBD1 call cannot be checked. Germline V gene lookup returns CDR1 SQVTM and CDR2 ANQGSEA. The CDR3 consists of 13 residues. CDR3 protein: CSVWGESTGELFF.

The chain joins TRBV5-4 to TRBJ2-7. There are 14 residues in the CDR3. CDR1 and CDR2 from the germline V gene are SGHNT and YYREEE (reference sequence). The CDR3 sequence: CASSPTSLPGEQYF.

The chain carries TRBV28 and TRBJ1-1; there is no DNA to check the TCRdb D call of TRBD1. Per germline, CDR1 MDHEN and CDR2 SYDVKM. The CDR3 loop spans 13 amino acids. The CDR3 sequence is CASRDRGNTEAFF.

CDR3 amino acids: CASPEPTGGVDDKNIQYF. The chain recombines TRBV19 with TRBJ2-4; as DNA is missing, the TRBD1 call by TCRdb cannot be tested. CDR3 length: 18 residues. In germline, CDR1 is LNHDA, CDR2 SQIVND (reference sequence).

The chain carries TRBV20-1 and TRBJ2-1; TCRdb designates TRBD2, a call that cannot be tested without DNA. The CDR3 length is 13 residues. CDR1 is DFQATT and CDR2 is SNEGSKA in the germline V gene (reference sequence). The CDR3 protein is CSALLVPYNEQFF.

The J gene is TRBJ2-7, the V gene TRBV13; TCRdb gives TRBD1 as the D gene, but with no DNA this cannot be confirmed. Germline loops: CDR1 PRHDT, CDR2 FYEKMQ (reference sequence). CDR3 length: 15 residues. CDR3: CASSLGPQGTYEQYF.

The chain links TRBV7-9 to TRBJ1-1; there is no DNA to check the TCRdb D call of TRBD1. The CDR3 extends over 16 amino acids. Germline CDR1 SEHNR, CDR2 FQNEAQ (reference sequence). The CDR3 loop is CASSLATRMGDTEAFF.

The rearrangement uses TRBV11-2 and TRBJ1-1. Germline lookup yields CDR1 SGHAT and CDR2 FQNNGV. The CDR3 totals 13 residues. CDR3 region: CASSLALGTEAFF.

CDR3 in amino acids: CSGWDRDLNEQYF. The rearrangement joins TRBV20-1 to TRBJ2-7; TCRdb selects TRBD1, and the lack of DNA leaves this call unchecked. This CDR3 has 13 amino acids. Germline-derived CDR1 and CDR2 are DFQATT and SNEGSKA (reference sequence).